A single sample is the source of the 23 T cell receptor beta chains below, sequenced in a study of control samples from healthy donors and cancer patients. The table came from immunoSEQ multiplex PCR; TCRdb's copy has only in-frame clones and leaves some out. The table lists about 160,000 clones, roughly 90% of them singletons. The sample comprised blood. The receptors stem from a man aged 25-40 years in good health.

The chain couples TRBV5-5 to TRBJ1-1; D not certain. Germline V lookup: CDR1 SGHKS, CDR2 YYEKEE (reference sequence). Trimming took 2 bases from V and 1 from J, leaving 6 bases between them. The CDR3 is made up of 13 amino acids. As DNA, the CDR3 is TGTGCCAGCAGCTTAGGCAGGAACACTGAAGCTTTCTTT. Protein product: CASSLGRNTEAFF.

The chain carries TRBV5-1 and TRBJ2-6, with a weak D call TRBD1 (6 bases). Germline CDR1 is SGHRS and CDR2 is YFSETQ. Trimming removed 4 bases from V and 3 bases from J, with 14 bases in between. The CDR3 extends over 16 amino acids. This chain's CDR3 is CASSITGLGGANVLTF. In DNA, the CDR3 is TGCGCCAGCAGCATTACAGGGCTTGGTGGGGCCAACGTCCTGACTTTC.

The V gene is TRBV7-8, the J gene TRBJ1-5; D might be TRBD1 (5 bases). The CDR3 loop spans 15 amino acids. The germline V gene encodes CDR1 SGHVS and CDR2 FQNEAQ. The V gene lost 2 bases and the J gene lost 6 bases, with 14 bases spanning the gap. The CDR3 coding sequence is TGTGCCAGCAGCTTAAGGCGACAGCTCGGTCAGCCCCAGCATTTT. Translating it yields CASSLRRQLGQPQHF.

This clone was seen only a few times. V is TRBV6-6 and J is TRBJ1-2; possible D gene TRBD1, 5 bases. CDR3 length: 14 residues. CDR1 is MNHNY, CDR2 SVGAGI, per germline (reference sequence). V lost 6 bases to trimming and J lost 0 bases, with 11 bases between them. The CDR3 loop reads CASSHPGANYGYTF. The CDR3 DNA sequence: TGTGCCAGCAGCCACCCGGGGGCTAACTATGGCTACACCTTC.

The V gene is TRBV6-2 or TRBV6-3, the J gene TRBJ2-3, with D possibly being TRBD2 (5 bases). CDR3 size: 17 residues. Trimming pared 5 bases from V and 0 bases from J, leaving 18 bases between. CDR1 is MNHEY, CDR2 SVGEGT, per germline. The CDR3, as DNA: TGTGCCAGCAGTCCCTCTAGCAGACCGCTAAGCACAGATACGCAGTATTTT. This codes for CASSPSSRPLSTDTQYF.

The chain employs TRBV10-3 and TRBJ2-1; D call uncertain. The CDR3 sequence is 14 residues long. Germline V gene sequence: CDR1 ENHRY, CDR2 SYGVKD. Trimming took 4 bases from V and 8 from J, leaving 15 bases between them. The CDR3, as DNA: TGTGCCATCAGTGCCCCCGACGGGTACTATGAGCAGTTCTTC. Residues: CAISAPDGYYEQFF.

This chain uses TRBV7-9 with TRBJ1-4; D gene uncertain. Germline V gene sequence: CDR1 SEHNR, CDR2 FQNEAQ (reference sequence). The CDR3 sequence is 12 residues long. With 4 bases removed from V and 5 bases from J, the gap between germline ends came to 5 bases. CDR3 in amino acids: CASSSRNEKLFF. CDR3 coding DNA: TGTGCCAGCAGCTCCCGGAATGAAAAACTGTTTTTT.

The chain links TRBV7-8 to TRBJ2-5; possible D gene TRBD2, 6 bases. This CDR3 has 12 residues. The germline V gene has CDR1 SGHVS and CDR2 FQNEAQ. V lost 3 bases, J lost 4 bases, and 6 bases lay in between. CDR3 coding DNA: TGTGCCAGCAGCTTCGGGAGAGAGACCCAGTACTTC. Its translation is CASSFGRETQYF.

The V and J genes are TRBV28 and TRBJ2-7, with TRBD1 identical over 7 bases. CDR3 length: 15 amino acids. Germline values: CDR1 MDHEN, CDR2 SYDVKM. With 4 bases clipped from V and 3 bases from J, the junction kept 9 bases outside the gene matches. The chain's CDR3 is CASSYRQGGSYEQYF. As DNA, the CDR3 is TGTGCCAGCAGTTATCGACAGGGCGGAAGCTACGAGCAGTACTTC.

CDR3 region: CASSLVGTGSGYTF. CDR3 bases: TGTGCCAGCAGTTTAGTTGGGACAGGGAGTGGCTACACCTTC. This chain joins TRBV27 and TRBJ1-2; 9 bases match TRBD1. CDR3 length: 14 residues. J was trimmed by 7 bases and V by 2 bases; bases with no gene match: 5. Germline lookup yields CDR1 MNHEY and CDR2 SMNVEV (reference sequence).

This chain uses TRBV18 with TRBJ2-7; D gene uncertain. The CDR3 has 13 residues. CDR1 and CDR2 (germline): KGHSH, LQKENI. V dropped 5 bases and J dropped 2 bases, with 10 bases sitting between them. CDR3 in amino acids: CASSFGSAYEQYF. CDR3 nucleotides: TGTGCCAGCTCATTCGGGTCCGCCTACGAGCAGTACTTC.

The chain employs TRBV5-1 and TRBJ1-2; D is unclear. The V gene's germline CDR1 is SGHRS and CDR2 YFSETQ. The CDR3 length is 12 residues. V gave up 3 bases and J gave up 6 bases, with 9 bases separating them. CDR3 in amino acids: CASSSGGDGYTF. DNA of the CDR3: TGCGCCAGCAGCTCAGGAGGCGATGGCTACACCTTC.

This chain links TRBV7-8 with TRBJ2-3; D is ambiguous. V was pared by 5 bases and J by 6 bases, with 9 bases between. There are 12 residues in the CDR3. In germline, CDR1 is SGHVS, CDR2 FQNEAQ. The CDR3 protein is CASSPLVDTQYF. CDR3 DNA: TGTGCCAGCAGCCCATTGGTGGATACGCAGTATTTT.

The chain is built from TRBV28 and TRBJ2-1, with TRBD2 matching 7 bases. Germline V gene data show CDR1 as MDHEN and CDR2 as SYDVKM. The ends lost 5 bases at V and 14 bases at J; junction bases unmatched: 18. CDR3 size: 15 residues. The CDR3 is CASSPGTNRRSLEFF. The CDR3 DNA sequence: TGTGCCAGCAGTCCGGGGACTAATCGTCGGTCGCTAGAGTTCTTC.

Only one count was recorded for this clone. Other DNA sequences in the same sample also yield this CDR3. V is TRBV3-1 (or the pseudogene TRBV3-2) and J is TRBJ2-3; D is undetermined. Germline CDR1 and CDR2: LGHDT and YNNKEL (reference sequence). CDR3 length equals 11 residues. V lost 3 bases to trimming and J lost 6 bases, with 4 bases between them. CDR3 in amino acids: CASSHSDTQYF. The CDR3 DNA reads TGTGCCAGCAGCCATAGCGATACGCAGTATTTT.

The genes are TRBV27 and TRBJ2-7, with TRBD2 identical over 11 bases. The CDR3 extends over 14 amino acids. V gave up 7 bases and J gave up 3 bases; unmatched junction bases: 5. The germline gives CDR1 MNHEY, CDR2 SMNVEV (reference sequence). CDR3 coding DNA: TGTGCCAGCACCAAACTAGCGGGGGACTACGAGCAGTACTTC. Amino acids: CASTKLAGDYEQYF.

The table lists this clone with a count of one. The rearrangement uses TRBV9 and TRBJ2-7; no clear D. V shed 0 bases and J shed 0 bases, with 7 bases lying between them. Germline CDR1 is SGDLS and CDR2 is YYNGEE. There are 14 residues in the CDR3. The CDR3 loop reads CASSVGVLSYEQYF. DNA for the CDR3: TGTGCCAGCAGCGTAGGCGTCCTCTCCTACGAGCAGTACTTC.

The genes are TRBV19 and TRBJ1-5; tentative D call: TRBD1 (5 bases). Germline lookup yields CDR1 LNHDA and CDR2 SQIVND (reference sequence). CDR3 size: 17 residues. V lost 1 base and J 6 bases, leaving 19 bases between the germline ends. CDR3 nucleotide sequence: TGTGCCAGTAGTATAGCCCAGGACATCCAGGGTGGTCAGCCCCAGCATTTT. This gives the protein CASSIAQDIQGGQPQHF.

This clone was recorded only once. The junction differs from germline at one of its ends, possibly a read error. Different DNA sequences within this sample yield the same CDR3. The genes are TRBV5-8 and TRBJ2-7; TRBD2 matches 10 bases. This CDR3 has 14 residues. Germline V gene lookup returns CDR1 SGHTS and CDR2 YDEGEE. Written as DNA, the CDR3 is TGTGCCAGCAGCCCTACTAGCGGGAACAACGAGCAGTACTTT. The encoded protein is CASSPTSGNNEQYF.

This chain uses TRBV2 with TRBJ2-5, with TRBD1 as a possible D gene (6 bases). The CDR3 loop spans 13 amino acids. V was pared by 7 bases and J by 2 bases, with 11 bases between. Germline V gene lookup returns CDR1 SNHLY and CDR2 FYNNEI. As DNA, the CDR3 is TGTGCCAGCAATAGGGGGTTACAAGAGACCCAGTACTTC. It encodes CASNRGLQETQYF.

The chain couples TRBV29-1 to TRBJ1-5; TRBD1 is a possible D gene (6 bases). The length of the CDR3 is 12 residues. In germline, CDR1 is SQVTM, CDR2 ANQGSEA. The V end lost 5 bases, the J end lost 7 bases, and 12 bases lay between the germline ends. The CDR3 protein is CSVLQGPQPQHF. For the CDR3, the DNA is TGCAGCGTTTTACAGGGCCCCCAGCCCCAGCATTTT.

The chain is built from TRBV5-6 and TRBJ1-6; possible D gene TRBD1, 6 bases. Germline CDR1 reads SGHDT; CDR2 reads YYEEEE. V lost 0 bases to trimming and J lost 6 bases, with 10 bases between them. The CDR3 has 15 residues. The CDR3 protein is CASSLERTANSPLHF. The CDR3 region has the DNA TGTGCCAGCAGCTTGGAACGGACAGCTAATTCACCCCTCCACTTT.

The V call is TRBV28, the J call TRBJ2-1; 10 bases align to TRBD2. CDR1 MDHEN and CDR2 SYDVKM come from the germline V gene. The CDR3 totals 18 residues. V was pared by 7 bases and J by 6 bases, with 18 bases of the junction left unmatched. The CDR3 loop reads CASKVGGGAAGGPNEQFF. The CDR3 nucleotides are TGTGCCAGCAAGGTCGGAGGGGGGGCAGCGGGAGGGCCCAATGAGCAGTTCTTC. Complete variable domain (other parts from reference TRBV28 and TRBJ2-1): DVKVTQSSRYLVKRTGEKVFLECVQDMDHENMFWYRQDPGLGLRLIYFSYDVKMKEKGDIPEGYSVSREKKERFSLILESASTNQTSMYLCASKVGGGAAGGPNEQFFGPGTRLTVL.